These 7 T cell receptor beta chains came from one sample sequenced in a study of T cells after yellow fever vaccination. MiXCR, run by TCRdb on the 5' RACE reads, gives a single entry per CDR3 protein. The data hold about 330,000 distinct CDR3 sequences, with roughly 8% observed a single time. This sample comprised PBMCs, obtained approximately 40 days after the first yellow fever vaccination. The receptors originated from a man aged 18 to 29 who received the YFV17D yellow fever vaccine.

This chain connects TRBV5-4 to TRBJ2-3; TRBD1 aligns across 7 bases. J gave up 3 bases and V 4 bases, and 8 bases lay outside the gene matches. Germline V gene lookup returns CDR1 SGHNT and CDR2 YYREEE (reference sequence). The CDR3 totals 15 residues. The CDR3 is CASSPPTGMTDTQYF. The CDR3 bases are TGTGCCAGCAGCCCCCCGACAGGGATGACAGATACGCAGTATTTT.

CDR3 region: CSALTPGLNIQYF. The CDR3 DNA sequence: TGCAGTGCTTTAACCCCGGGACTGAACATTCAGTACTTC. V gene TRBV20-1 combines with J gene TRBJ2-4; possibly TRBD2 for D (6 bases). This CDR3 contains 13 residues. Trimming took off 5 bases at V and 7 bases at J, with 15 bases between the two ends. Germline V gives CDR1 DFQATT, CDR2 SNEGSKA (reference sequence).

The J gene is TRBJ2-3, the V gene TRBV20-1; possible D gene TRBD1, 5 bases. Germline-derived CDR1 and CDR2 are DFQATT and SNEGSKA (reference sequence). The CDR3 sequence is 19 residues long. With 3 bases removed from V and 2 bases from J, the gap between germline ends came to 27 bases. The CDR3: CSARTVTAAALHPTDTQYF. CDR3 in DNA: TGCAGTGCTAGGACGGTGACAGCAGCAGCACTGCACCCCACAGATACGCAGTATTTT.

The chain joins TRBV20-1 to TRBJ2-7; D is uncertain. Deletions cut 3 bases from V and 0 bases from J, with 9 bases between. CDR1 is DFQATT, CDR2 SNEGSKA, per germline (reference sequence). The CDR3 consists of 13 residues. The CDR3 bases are TGCAGTGCTAGTCTTGTGACCTCCTACGAGCAGTACGTC. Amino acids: CSASLVTSYEQYV.

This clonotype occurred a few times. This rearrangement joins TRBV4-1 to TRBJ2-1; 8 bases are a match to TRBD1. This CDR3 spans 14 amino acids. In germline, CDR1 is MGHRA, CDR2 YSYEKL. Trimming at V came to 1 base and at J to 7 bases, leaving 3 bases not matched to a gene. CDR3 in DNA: TGCGCCAGCAGCCAAGGGAACAGGGGGAATGAGCAGTTCTTC. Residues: CASSQGNRGNEQFF.

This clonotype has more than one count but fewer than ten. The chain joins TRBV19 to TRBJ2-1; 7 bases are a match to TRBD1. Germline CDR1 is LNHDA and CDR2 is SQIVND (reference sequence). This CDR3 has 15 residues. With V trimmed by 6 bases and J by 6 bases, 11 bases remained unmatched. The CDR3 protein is CASRGDRVRFNEQFF. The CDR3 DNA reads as TGTGCCAGTAGGGGCGACAGGGTAAGGTTCAATGAGCAGTTCTTC.

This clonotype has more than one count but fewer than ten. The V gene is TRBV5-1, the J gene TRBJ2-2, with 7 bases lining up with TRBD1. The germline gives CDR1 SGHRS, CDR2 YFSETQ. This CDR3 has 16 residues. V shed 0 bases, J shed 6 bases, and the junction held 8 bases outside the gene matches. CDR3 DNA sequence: TGCGCCAGCAGCTTGGACCCGAACAGGGGCGCCGGGGAGCTGTTTTTT. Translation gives CASSLDPNRGAGELFF.